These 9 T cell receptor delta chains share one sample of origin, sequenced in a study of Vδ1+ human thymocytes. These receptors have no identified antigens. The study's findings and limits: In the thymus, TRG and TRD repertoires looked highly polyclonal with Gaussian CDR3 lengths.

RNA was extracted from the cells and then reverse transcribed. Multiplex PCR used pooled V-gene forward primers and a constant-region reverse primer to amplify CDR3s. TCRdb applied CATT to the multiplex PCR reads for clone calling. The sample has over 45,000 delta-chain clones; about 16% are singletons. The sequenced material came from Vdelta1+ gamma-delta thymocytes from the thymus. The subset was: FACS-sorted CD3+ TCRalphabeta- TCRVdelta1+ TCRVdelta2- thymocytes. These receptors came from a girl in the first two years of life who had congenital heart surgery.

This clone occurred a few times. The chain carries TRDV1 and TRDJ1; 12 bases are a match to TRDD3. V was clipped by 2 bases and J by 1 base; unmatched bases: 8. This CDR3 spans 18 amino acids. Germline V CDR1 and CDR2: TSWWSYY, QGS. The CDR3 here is CALGEGATGGYFTDKLIF. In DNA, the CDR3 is TGTGCTCTTGGGGAAGGAGCTACTGGGGGATACTTCACCGATAAACTCATCTTT.

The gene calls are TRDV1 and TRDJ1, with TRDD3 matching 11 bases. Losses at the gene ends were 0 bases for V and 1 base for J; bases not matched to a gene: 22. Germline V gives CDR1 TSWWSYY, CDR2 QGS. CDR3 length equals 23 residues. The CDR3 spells CALGELEACGGYAEGITTDKLIF. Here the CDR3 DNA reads TGTGCTCTTGGGGAACTAGAGGCGTGTGGGGGATACGCAGAGGGGATCACCACCGATAAACTCATCTTT.

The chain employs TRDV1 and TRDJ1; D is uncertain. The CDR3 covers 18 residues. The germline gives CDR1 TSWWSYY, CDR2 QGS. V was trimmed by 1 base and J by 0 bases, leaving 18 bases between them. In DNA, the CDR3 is TGTGCTCTTGGGGAACGGCGGGTTTCCCCGAAGTACACCGATAAACTCATCTTT. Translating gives CALGERRVSPKYTDKLIF.

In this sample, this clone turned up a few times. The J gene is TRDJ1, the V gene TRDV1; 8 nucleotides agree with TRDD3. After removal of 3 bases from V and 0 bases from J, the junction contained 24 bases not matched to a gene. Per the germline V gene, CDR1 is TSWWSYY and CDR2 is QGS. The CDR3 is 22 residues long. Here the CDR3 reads CALGDLSGYWGLQTLYTDKLIF. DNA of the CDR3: TGTGCTCTTGGGGATCTCTCGGGGTACTGGGGGCTCCAAACCCTGTACACCGATAAACTCATCTTT.

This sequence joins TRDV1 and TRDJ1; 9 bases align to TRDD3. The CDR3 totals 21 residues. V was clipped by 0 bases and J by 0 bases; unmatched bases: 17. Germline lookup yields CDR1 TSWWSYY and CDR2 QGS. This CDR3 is CALGELLKETGGAEYTDKLIF. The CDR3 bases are TGTGCTCTTGGGGAACTCCTAAAAGAGACTGGGGGAGCGGAGTACACCGATAAACTCATCTTT.

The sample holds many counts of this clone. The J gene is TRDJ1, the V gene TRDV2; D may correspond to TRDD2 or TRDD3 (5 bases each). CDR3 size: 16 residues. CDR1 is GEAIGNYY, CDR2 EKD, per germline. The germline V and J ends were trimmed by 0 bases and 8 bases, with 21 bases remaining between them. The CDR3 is CACDTGAYYLGFKLIF. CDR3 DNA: TGTGCCTGTGACACCGGGGCCTACTATTTGGGGTTCAAACTCATCTTT.

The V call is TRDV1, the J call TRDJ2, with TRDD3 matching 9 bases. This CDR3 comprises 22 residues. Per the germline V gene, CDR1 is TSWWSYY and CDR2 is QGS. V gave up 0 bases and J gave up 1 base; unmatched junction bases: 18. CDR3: CALGELPTKRGIHLVLTAQLFF. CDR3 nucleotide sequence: TGTGCTCTTGGGGAACTTCCTACGAAAAGGGGGATACATTTAGTTTTGACAGCACAACTCTTCTTT.

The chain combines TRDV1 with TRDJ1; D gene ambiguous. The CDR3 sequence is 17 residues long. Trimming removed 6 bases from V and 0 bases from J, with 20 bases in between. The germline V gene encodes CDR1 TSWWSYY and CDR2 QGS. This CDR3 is CALGSLTRGPYTDKLIF. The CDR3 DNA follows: TGTGCTCTTGGAAGTCTCACCCGGGGCCCGTACACCGATAAACTCATCTTT.

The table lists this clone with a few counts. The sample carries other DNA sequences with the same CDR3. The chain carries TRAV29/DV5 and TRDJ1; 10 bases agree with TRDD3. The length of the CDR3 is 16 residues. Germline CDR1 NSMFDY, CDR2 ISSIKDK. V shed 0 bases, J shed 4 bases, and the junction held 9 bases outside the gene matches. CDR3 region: CAASVGGYAADDKLIF. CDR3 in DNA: TGTGCAGCAAGCGTCGGGGGATACGCCGCAGACGATAAACTCATCTTT.